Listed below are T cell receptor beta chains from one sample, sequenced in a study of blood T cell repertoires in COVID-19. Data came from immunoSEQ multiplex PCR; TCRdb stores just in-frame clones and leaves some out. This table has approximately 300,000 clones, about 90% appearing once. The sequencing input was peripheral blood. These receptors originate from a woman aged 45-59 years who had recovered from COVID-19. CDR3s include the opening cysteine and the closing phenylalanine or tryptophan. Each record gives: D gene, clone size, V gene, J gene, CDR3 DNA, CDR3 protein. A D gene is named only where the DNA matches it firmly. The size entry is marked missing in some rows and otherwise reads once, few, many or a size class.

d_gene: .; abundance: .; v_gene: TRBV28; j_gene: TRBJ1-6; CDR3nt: TGTGCCAGCAGTTTTGCGGGGAAGTCCTATAATTCACCCCTCCACTTT; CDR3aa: CASSFAGKSYNSPLHF
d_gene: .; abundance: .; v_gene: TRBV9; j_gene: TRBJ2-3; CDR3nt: TGTGCCAGCAGCTTCTCATATAGCACTGATACGCAGTATTTT; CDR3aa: CASSFSYSTDTQYF
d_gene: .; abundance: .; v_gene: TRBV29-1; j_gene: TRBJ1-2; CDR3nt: TGCAGCGTTGAAGATAGGCGGAGGCCGTCCTTGATTTTAAACTATGGCTACACCTTC; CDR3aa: CSVEDRRRPSLILNYGYTF
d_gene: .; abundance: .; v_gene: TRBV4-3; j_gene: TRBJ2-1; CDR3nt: TGCGCCAGCAGCCAAGATTTAGGGCTAGCTATCGGCAATGAGCAGTTCTTC; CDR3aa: CASSQDLGLAIGNEQFF
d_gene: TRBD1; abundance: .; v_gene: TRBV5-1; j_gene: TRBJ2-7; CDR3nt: TGCGCCAGCAGCCTAGAGGGACAGGGGAAAGACGAGCAGTACTTC; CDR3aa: CASSLEGQGKDEQYF
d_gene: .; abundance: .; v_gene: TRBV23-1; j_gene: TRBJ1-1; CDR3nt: TGCGCCAGCAGTCGAATTGCAGGAACAGTTGTCGAGGGCACTGAAGCTTTCTTT; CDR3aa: CASSRIAGTVVEGTEAFF
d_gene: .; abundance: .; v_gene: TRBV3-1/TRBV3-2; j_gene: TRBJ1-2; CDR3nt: TGTGCCAGCAGCGAAGGACACAGATCTAACTATGGCTACACCTTC; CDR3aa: CASSEGHRSNYGYTF
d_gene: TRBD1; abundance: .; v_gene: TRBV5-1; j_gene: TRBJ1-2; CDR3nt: TGCGCCAGCAGCTTGGGATTAGGACAGGGAGACTATGGCTACACCTTC; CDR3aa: CASSLGLGQGDYGYTF
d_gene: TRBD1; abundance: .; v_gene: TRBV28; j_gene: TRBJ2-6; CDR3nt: TGTGCCAGCACCAAACTTGGGACAGGGGATCTCTCTGGGGCCAACGTCCTGACTTTC; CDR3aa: CASTKLGTGDLSGANVLTF
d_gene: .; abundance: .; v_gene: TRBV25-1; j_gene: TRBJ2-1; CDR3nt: TGTGCCAGCAGCCGGGACTGGAATGAGCAGTTCTTC; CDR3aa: CASSRDWNEQFF
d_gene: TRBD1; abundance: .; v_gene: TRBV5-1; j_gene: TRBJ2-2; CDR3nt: TGCGCCAGCAGCTCCGGGACAGGGGTTGTGCTGTTTTTT; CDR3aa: CASSSGTGVVLFF
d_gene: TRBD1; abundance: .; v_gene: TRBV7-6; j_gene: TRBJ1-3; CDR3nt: TGTGCCAGCAGCCACCGGGACAGGGCTGGAAACACCATATATTTT; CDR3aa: CASSHRDRAGNTIYF
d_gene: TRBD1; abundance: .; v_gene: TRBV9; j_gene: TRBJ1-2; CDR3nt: TGTGCCAGCAGCGTTCTGAAGGACAGGGGTCATTATGGCTACACCTTC; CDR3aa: CASSVLKDRGHYGYTF
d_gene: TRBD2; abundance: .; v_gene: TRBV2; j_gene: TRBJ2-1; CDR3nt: TGTGCCAGCAGAGTGCTAGCGGAGGGAAATGAGCAGTTCTTC; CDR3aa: CASRVLAEGNEQFF
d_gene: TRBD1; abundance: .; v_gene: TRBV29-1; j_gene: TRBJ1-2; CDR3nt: TGCAGCGTCGAGACAGGGGCCTATGGCTACACCTTC; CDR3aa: CSVETGAYGYTF
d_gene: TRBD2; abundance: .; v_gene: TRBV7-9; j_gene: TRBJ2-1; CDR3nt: TGTGCCAGCAGCTTTAGTGGACTAGCGAGGGTAGATGAGCAGTTCTTC; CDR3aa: CASSFSGLARVDEQFF
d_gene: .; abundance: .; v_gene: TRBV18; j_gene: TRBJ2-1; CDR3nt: TGTGCCAGCTCACCGGTAACAGGGAATTACCTCTACAATGAGCAGTTCTTC; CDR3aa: CASSPVTGNYLYNEQFF
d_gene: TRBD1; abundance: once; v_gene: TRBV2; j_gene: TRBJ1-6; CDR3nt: TGTGCCAGCACCGCACAGGGGGCGGATAATTCACCCCTCCACTTT; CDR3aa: CASTAQGADNSPLHF
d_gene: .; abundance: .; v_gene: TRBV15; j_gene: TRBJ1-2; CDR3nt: TGTGCCACCAGCAGAGGTGGACAGCAGAACTATGGCTACACCTTC; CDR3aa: CATSRGGQQNYGYTF
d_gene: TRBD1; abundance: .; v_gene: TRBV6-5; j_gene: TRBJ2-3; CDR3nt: TGTGCCAGCAGCGTTCAGGGGGCGCGCGGGGATACGCAGTATTTT; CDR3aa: CASSVQGARGDTQYF
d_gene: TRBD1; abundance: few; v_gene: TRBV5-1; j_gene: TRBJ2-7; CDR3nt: TGCGCCAGCAGCTTCGGGACAGGGACCTACGAGCAGTACTTC; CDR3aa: CASSFGTGTYEQYF
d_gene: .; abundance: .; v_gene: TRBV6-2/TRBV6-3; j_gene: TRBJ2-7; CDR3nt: TGTGCCAGCAGTTACTCTGCGCGGGGCTACTACGAGCAGTACTTC; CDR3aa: CASSYSARGYYEQYF
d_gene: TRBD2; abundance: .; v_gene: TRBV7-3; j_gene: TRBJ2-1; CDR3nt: TGTGCCAGCAGCCGCTCTAGCGGGAGGGCGGGTGAGCAGTTCTTC; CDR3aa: CASSRSSGRAGEQFF
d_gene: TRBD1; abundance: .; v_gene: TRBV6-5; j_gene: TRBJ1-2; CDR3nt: TGTGCCAGCACCTTGGGACAGGGCCTACCCTATGGCTACACCTTC; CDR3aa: CASTLGQGLPYGYTF
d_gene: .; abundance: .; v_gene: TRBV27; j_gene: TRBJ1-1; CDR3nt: TGTGCCAGCAGTTTATCGAACCCGACAGAAGCTTTCTTT; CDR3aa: CASSLSNPTEAFF
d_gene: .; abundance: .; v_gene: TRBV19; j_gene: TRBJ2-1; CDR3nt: TGTGCCAGTAAGGGACATTTCGCCAATGAGCAGTTCTTC; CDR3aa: CASKGHFANEQFF
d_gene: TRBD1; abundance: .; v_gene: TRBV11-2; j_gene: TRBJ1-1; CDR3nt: TGTGCCAGCAGCCTCGTAGCCGGGACAGAGAACACTGAAGCTTTCTTT; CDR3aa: CASSLVAGTENTEAFF
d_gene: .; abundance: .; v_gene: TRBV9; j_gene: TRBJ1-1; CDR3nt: TGTGCCAGCAGCGTAGGGAGCGGATACACTGAAGCTTTCTTT; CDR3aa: CASSVGSGYTEAFF
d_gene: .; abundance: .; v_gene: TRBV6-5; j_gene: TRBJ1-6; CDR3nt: TGTGCCAGCAGTTACTCCGGGAAGCGAAGAAGTTCACCCCTCCACTTT; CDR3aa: CASSYSGKRRSSPLHF
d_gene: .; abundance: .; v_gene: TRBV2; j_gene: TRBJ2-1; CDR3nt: TGTGCCAGCAGTGAACAGGGCGGGGAGGTAAATGAGCAGTTCTTC; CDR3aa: CASSEQGGEVNEQFF
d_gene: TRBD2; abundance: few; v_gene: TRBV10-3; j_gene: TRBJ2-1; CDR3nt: TGTGCCATCAGTATTCGGACTAGCGGGAGGTACAATGAGCAGTTCTTC; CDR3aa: CAISIRTSGRYNEQFF
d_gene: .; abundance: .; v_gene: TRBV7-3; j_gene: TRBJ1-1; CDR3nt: TGTGCCAGCAGCTTAGGACACGTGAACACTGAAGCTTTCTTT; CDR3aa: CASSLGHVNTEAFF
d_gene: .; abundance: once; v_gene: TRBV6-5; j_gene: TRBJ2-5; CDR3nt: TGTGCCAGCAGTTACGGTGGCACTCAGGGGGAGACCCAGTACTTC; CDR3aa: CASSYGGTQGETQYF
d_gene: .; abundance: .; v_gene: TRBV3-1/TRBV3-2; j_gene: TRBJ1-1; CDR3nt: TGTGCCAGCAGCCAAGCCCGGGGGACTGAAGCTTTCTTT; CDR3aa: CASSQARGTEAFF
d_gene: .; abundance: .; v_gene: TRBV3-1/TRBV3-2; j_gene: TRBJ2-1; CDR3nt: TGTGCCAGCAGCCAAGGGCAGGGTGGGTATGAGCAGTTCTTC; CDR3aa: CASSQGQGGYEQFF
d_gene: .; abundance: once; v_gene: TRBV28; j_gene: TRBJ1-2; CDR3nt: TGTGCCAGTCATAACCGCGGAGATACTAACTATGGCTACACCTTC; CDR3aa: CASHNRGDTNYGYTF